The 6 T cell receptor beta chains reported below all come from one sample, sequenced in a study of blood T cells in healthy people across ages. The authors ran a second PCR of roughly 7 to 11 cycles using a sample-barcoded 5' primer and a J-beta primer mix. TCRdb recomputed calls from the 5' RACE reads with MiXCR, one row per CDR3 protein. Of about a million distinct CDR3 sequences in the sample, 35% to 40% were seen once. The specimen was blood. These receptors were collected from a man younger than 30 in good health.

The rearrangement uses TRBV29-1 and TRBJ1-1, with a possible D match to TRBD1 (6 bases). There are 14 residues in the CDR3. V was shortened by 1 base and J by 10 bases, with 19 bases between the two germline ends. The V gene's germline CDR1 is SQVTM and CDR2 ANQGSEA. CDR3 bases: TGCAGCGTTGAAGTGTCCAGGGGCGCAGGTCTAGCTTTCTTT. This encodes CSVEVSRGAGLAFF.

There are a few counts of this clonotype. The V gene is TRBV7-9, the J gene TRBJ2-5; 8 bases are a match to TRBD1. Germline V gives CDR1 SEHNR, CDR2 FQNEAQ (reference sequence). V trimming: 5 bases; J trimming: 4 bases; junction bases outside the gene matches: 6. The CDR3 is 14 amino acids. Written as DNA, the CDR3 is TGTGCCAGCAGCCGGACAGGGTTAGGAGAGACCCAGTACTTC. It codes for CASSRTGLGETQYF.

The chain has TRBV9 and TRBJ2-1; 9 nucleotides match TRBD2. Looked up from germline, CDR1 is SGDLS and CDR2 is YYNGEE. The CDR3 is 15 amino acids. After removal of 4 bases from V and 8 bases from J, the junction contained 10 bases not matched to a gene. The CDR3 region is CASSQLAGGSDEQFF. The CDR3 DNA follows: TGTGCCAGCAGCCAACTAGCGGGCGGATCTGATGAGCAGTTCTTC.

This rearrangement joins TRBV27 to TRBJ2-1; no clear D gene. This CDR3 has 15 residues. Germline values: CDR1 MNHEY, CDR2 SMNVEV (reference sequence). Trimming removed 6 bases from V and 2 bases from J, with 14 bases in between. CDR3 amino acids: CASSVLGSPYNEQFF. For the CDR3, the DNA is TGTGCCAGCAGCGTCCTAGGTTCCCCCTACAATGAGCAGTTCTTC.

This clonotype has at least ten counts. This chain links TRBV4-1 with TRBJ1-2; D uncertain. This CDR3 is 16 amino acids long. Germline V CDR1 and CDR2: MGHRA, YSYEKL. V lost 3 bases and J lost 6, with 20 bases in between. The CDR3 spells CASSHDTGMPRDGYTF. CDR3 nucleotides: TGCGCCAGCAGCCATGATACCGGGATGCCAAGGGATGGCTACACCTTC.

The chain uses TRBV20-1 and TRBJ1-2, with D unclear. Germline-derived CDR1 and CDR2 are DFQATT and SNEGSKA (reference sequence). This CDR3 region has 14 residues. The germline V and J ends were trimmed by 2 bases and 9 bases, with 19 bases remaining between them. The CDR3 loop reads CSARHHTDPDSYTF. The CDR3 bases are TGCAGTGCTAGACACCATACTGATCCGGATAGCTACACCTTC.